This T cell receptor (beta chain) was identified in a study of identical twins. A universal primer site arose from template switching, and cDNA bore unique molecular identifiers. TCRdb processed the 5' RACE reads anew with MiXCR; each CDR3 protein has one entry. The table lists more than 1.5 million distinct CDR3 sequences, 25% to 35% of them singletons. The donor group consisted entirely of healthy Caucasians. This CDR3 comprises 17 residues. This clonotype appeared once. The rearrangement uses TRBV12-3 or TRBV12-4 and TRBJ2-4, with D possibly being TRBD2 (6 bases). The closer fit of TRBJ2-7 to the DNA end suggests the J call may be wrong. This receptor was obtained from a newborn girl in good health. The material sequenced was cord blood. The CDR3 coding sequence is TGTGCCAGCAGTCCTGGGATAGGAGGGTTGGTCTCCTACGAGCAGTACTTC. It encodes CASSPGIGGLVSYEQYF.